One sample yielded the 18 T cell receptor beta chains listed below, sequenced in a study of OX40 agonist ivuxolimab in advanced cancers. Libraries were prepared by immunoSEQ multiplex PCR; TCRdb keeps only in-frame clonotypes and omits some of them. The data contain tens of thousands of clones, about nine tenths of them singletons. The source material was CD4+ or CD8+ T cells sorted from blood, sampled in a trial of the OX40 agonist ivuxolimab. These receptors all stem from an adult with an advanced solid tumor such as melanoma, head and neck, liver or kidney cancer.

This clone is a singleton in its sample. This chain connects TRBV5-1 to TRBJ1-6; D is ambiguous. This CDR3 spans 13 amino acids. Germline lookup yields CDR1 SGHRS and CDR2 YFSETQ. V dropped 0 bases and J dropped 8 bases, with 6 bases sitting between them. This CDR3 reads CASSLEIDSPLHF. CDR3 DNA: TGCGCCAGCAGCTTGGAGATTGATTCACCCCTCCACTTT.

For the CDR3, the DNA is TGTGCCAGCAGCCCCGGGTTCCAAACAGCGGGGGAGCAGTACTTC. Protein sequence: CASSPGFQTAGEQYF. The genes are TRBV7-2 and TRBJ2-7; TRBD2 matches 7 bases. J was trimmed by 7 bases and V by 5 bases; bases with no gene match: 14. This CDR3 comprises 15 residues. Germline V gene lookup returns CDR1 SGHTA and CDR2 FQGNSA.

The V and J genes are TRBV7-2 and TRBJ2-1, with TRBD2 identical over 9 bases. The V gene end was trimmed by 4 bases and the J gene end by 4 bases; junction bases not matched to a gene: 5. This CDR3 contains 15 residues. The germline V gene encodes CDR1 SGHTA and CDR2 FQGNSA. CDR3 loop: CASSSPGLAYNEQFF. The CDR3 bases are TGTGCCAGCAGCTCTCCGGGACTAGCATACAATGAGCAGTTCTTC. Full variable domain (missing parts from reference TRBV7-2 and TRBJ2-1): GAGVSQSPSNKVTEKGKDVELRCDPISGHTALYWYRQSLGQGLEFLIYFQGNSAPDKSGLPSDRFSAERTGGSVSTLTIQRTQQEDSAVYLCASSSPGLAYNEQFFGPGTRLTVL.

The chain employs TRBV18 and TRBJ1-1; weak D call: TRBD1 (6 bases). Trimming cost V 6 bases and J 7 bases, with 21 bases left between them. The CDR3 contains 15 residues. Germline loops: CDR1 KGHSH, CDR2 LQKENI. This CDR3 reads CASSPSGAEQDEAFF. The CDR3 DNA reads as TGTGCCAGCTCCCCATCGGGGGCAGAACAAGATGAAGCTTTCTTT.

The gene calls are TRBV7-9 and TRBJ1-1; tentatively, D is TRBD1 (5 bases). The CDR3 totals 15 residues. Germline CDR1 is SEHNR and CDR2 is FQNEAQ (reference sequence). Trimming pared 5 bases from V and 5 bases from J, leaving 18 bases between. The CDR3 sequence is CASSHSRGVETEAFF. CDR3 bases: TGTGCCAGCAGCCACTCACGGGGGGTGGAGACTGAAGCTTTCTTT. Looking up the rest from reference TRBV7-9 and TRBJ1-1 gives the full variable domain: DTGVSQNPRHKITKRGQNVTFRCDPISEHNRLYWYRQTLGQGPEFLTYFQNEAQLEKSRLLSDRFSAERPKGSFSTLEIQRTEQGDSAMYLCASSHSRGVETEAFFGQGTRLTVV.

The chain couples TRBV29-1 to TRBJ1-5; 10 nucleotides agree with TRBD1. CDR1 is SQVTM and CDR2 is ANQGSEA in the germline V gene. The CDR3 has 13 amino acids. V dropped 7 bases and J dropped 2; count of bases not matched to a gene: 2. This CDR3 is CSAGTGGNQPQHF. The CDR3, as DNA: TGCAGCGCTGGGACAGGGGGCAATCAGCCCCAGCATTTT.

This sequence joins TRBV7-3 and TRBJ2-1, with unresolved D. V was shortened by 5 bases and J by 8 bases, with 16 bases between the two germline ends. Germline CDR1 SGHTA, CDR2 FQGTGA. The CDR3 contains 14 residues. This CDR3 is CASSRVPSTDEQFF. CDR3 nucleotide sequence: TGTGCCAGCAGCCGGGTCCCTTCGACGGATGAGCAGTTCTTC. The whole variable domain, filled in from reference TRBV7-3 and TRBJ2-1, reads GAGVSQTPSNKVTEKGKYVELRCDPISGHTALYWYRQSLGQGPEFLIYFQGTGAADDSGLPNDRFFAVRPEGSVSTLKIQRTERGDSAVYLCASSRVPSTDEQFFGPGTRLTVL.

In its sample, this clone was seen once. The chain carries TRBV5-1 and TRBJ2-7, with D perhaps matching TRBD1 or TRBD2 (5 bases each). V was trimmed by 2 bases and J by 3 bases, leaving 12 bases between them. Germline CDR1 is SGHRS and CDR2 is YFSETQ. CDR3 length equals 14 residues. The CDR3 reads CASSLASGSYEQYF. DNA for the CDR3: TGCGCCAGCAGCTTAGCCTCAGGGAGCTACGAGCAGTACTTC.

The chain combines TRBV29-1 with TRBJ1-1; perhaps TRBD1 as D (6 bases). The CDR3 has 12 residues. Looked up from germline, CDR1 is SQVTM and CDR2 is ANQGSEA. The V gene lost 6 bases and the J gene lost 3 bases, with 11 bases spanning the gap. CDR3 sequence reads: CSVGEGDTEAFF. CDR3 coding DNA: TGCAGCGTGGGCGAGGGGGACACTGAAGCTTTCTTT.

The genes are TRBV19 and TRBJ1-5; D is perhaps TRBD1 (6 bases). The CDR3 runs 13 residues. The germline gives CDR1 LNHDA, CDR2 SQIVND (reference sequence). The V end lost 4 bases, the J end lost 7 bases, and 11 bases lay between the germline ends. In nucleotides, the CDR3 is TGTGCCAGTAGTAGAGGGGGGGGGCAGCCCCAGCATTTT. It translates to CASSRGGGQPQHF.

The gene calls are TRBV5-1 and TRBJ1-2; D not resolved. Germline CDR1 and CDR2: SGHRS and YFSETQ. V lost 4 bases and J lost 2, with 9 bases in between. The CDR3 extends over 13 amino acids. This CDR3 is CASSHSENYGYTF. CDR3 nucleotide sequence: TGCGCCAGCAGCCATTCAGAGAACTATGGCTACACCTTC.

This chain links TRBV27 with TRBJ1-4; D call uncertain. V was shortened by 5 bases and J by 5 bases, with 9 bases between the two germline ends. Germline loops: CDR1 MNHEY, CDR2 SMNVEV (reference sequence). The CDR3 is made up of 13 amino acids. The CDR3 spells CASSERRNEKLFF. The CDR3 bases are TGTGCCAGCAGTGAGAGAAGGAATGAAAAACTGTTTTTT. Looking up the rest from reference TRBV27 and TRBJ1-4 gives the full variable domain: EAQVTQNPRYLITVTGKKLTVTCSQNMNHEYMSWYRQDPGLGLRQIYYSMNVEVTDKGDVPEGYKVSRKEKRNFPLILESPSPNQTSLYFCASSERRNEKLFFGSGTQLSVL.

The chain combines TRBV15 with TRBJ2-5; 7 bases are shared with TRBD2. V gave up 5 bases and J gave up 3 bases; unmatched junction bases: 9. The germline V gene has CDR1 LNHNV and CDR2 YYDKDF (reference sequence). CDR3 length: 15 amino acids. This CDR3 is CATSLDASGEETQYF. CDR3 nucleotides: TGTGCCACCAGCCTAGACGCCAGCGGGGAAGAGACCCAGTACTTC.

The genes are TRBV5-1 and TRBJ1-2, with D hard to call. The ends were cut back, 3 bases at V and 4 bases at J, with 10 bases in the middle. Germline V gives CDR1 SGHRS, CDR2 YFSETQ. There are 13 residues in the CDR3. The CDR3 spells CASSSRQSYGYTF. In nucleotides, the CDR3 is TGCGCCAGCAGCTCGCGTCAGAGCTATGGCTACACCTTC.

This rearrangement joins TRBV11-2 to TRBJ2-2, with D maybe TRBD1 (6 bases). Germline CDR1 and CDR2: SGHAT and FQNNGV. The CDR3 contains 14 residues. V was clipped by 6 bases and J by 3 bases, with 11 bases between them. CDR3 protein: CASSSGVHTGELFF. CDR3 bases: TGTGCCAGCAGTTCAGGGGTCCACACCGGGGAGCTGTTTTTT. Full variable domain (rest looked up from reference TRBV11-2 and TRBJ2-2): EAGVAQSPRYKIIEKRQSVAFWCNPISGHATLYWYQQILGQGPKLLIQFQNNGVVDDSQLPKDRFSAERLKGVDSTLKIQPAKLEDSAVYLCASSSGVHTGELFFGEGSRLTVL.

The rearrangement links TRBV19 to TRBJ1-2, with D maybe TRBD1 (5 bases). CDR1 is LNHDA and CDR2 is SQIVND in the germline V gene (reference sequence). This CDR3 contains 14 residues. Trimming shortened V by 5 bases and J by 2 bases, and 12 bases separated the two germline ends. The CDR3 DNA reads TGTGCCAGTAGTCCAAGCCCAGGGAACTATGGCTACACCTTC. Translating gives CASSPSPGNYGYTF. Using reference TRBV19 and TRBJ1-2 for the parts outside the CDR3, the full variable domain is DGGITQSPKYLFRKEGQNVTLSCEQNLNHDAMYWYRQDPGQGLRLIYYSQIVNDFQKGDIAEGYSVSREKKESFPLTVTSAQKNPTAFYLCASSPSPGNYGYTFGSGTRLTVV.

The J gene is TRBJ2-3, the V gene TRBV5-1; the match to TRBD2 covers 15 bases. This CDR3 spans 16 amino acids. J was trimmed by 8 bases and V by 4 bases; bases with no gene match: 8. CDR1 and CDR2 (germline): SGHRS, YFSETQ. The CDR3 sequence is CASSAAGLAGGGTQYF. CDR3 nucleotide sequence: TGCGCCAGCAGCGCGGCGGGACTAGCGGGGGGAGGTACGCAGTATTTT.

Comment on this clone: One end of the junction fails to match germline, which may point to a read error. V and J are TRBV7-7 and TRBJ2-1, with 10 positions matching TRBD2. The CDR3 totals 15 residues. From germline, CDR1 is SSHAT and CDR2 FNYEAQ (reference sequence). CDR3 in DNA: TGTGCTAGCAGCTCCGTAGCGGGGGGAGTCGGTGAGCAGTTCTTC. Its translation: CASSSVAGGVGEQFF.